Each of the 27 T cell receptor beta chains below was sequenced from the same sample in a study of CD8 T cells in Susac syndrome. Random hexamers were used to reverse transcribe roughly 0.45 to 1 ug of RNA. TCRdb re-derived calls from the immunoSEQ multiplex PCR reads in MiXCR, one entry per CDR3 protein. The sample yields some 300,000 distinct CDR3 sequences, 70% to 90% seen once. Sequenced input: CD8+ T cells from PBMCs. Receptor source: a human donor with multiple sclerosis.

The gene calls are TRBV7-9 and TRBJ2-6; 12 nucleotides agree with TRBD1. Germline V CDR1 and CDR2: SEHNR, FQNEAQ (reference sequence). V was pared by 3 bases and J by 4 bases, with 4 bases of the junction left unmatched. The length of the CDR3 is 17 residues. Here the CDR3 reads CASSLGTGGSGANVLTF. CDR3 sequence (DNA): TGTGCCAGCAGCTTGGGGACAGGGGGCTCCGGGGCCAACGTCCTGACTTTC.

This clonotype came up a few times. The rearrangement joins TRBV27 to TRBJ2-1; D gene uncertain. Germline V CDR1 and CDR2: MNHEY, SMNVEV (reference sequence). This CDR3 comprises 14 residues. The V gene lost 2 bases and the J gene lost 2 bases, with 7 bases spanning the gap. The CDR3 region is CASSLGLPYNEQFF. DNA of the CDR3: TGTGCCAGCAGTTTAGGCCTACCCTACAATGAGCAGTTCTTC.

V is TRBV20-1 and J is TRBJ2-1; TRBD2 aligns across 15 bases. V dropped 6 bases and J dropped 4; count of bases not matched to a gene: 1. This CDR3 has 14 amino acids. CDR1 and CDR2 from the germline V gene are DFQATT and SNEGSKA (reference sequence). CDR3 sequence reads: CSAGLAGGYNEQFF. The CDR3 DNA sequence: TGCAGTGCCGGACTAGCGGGAGGGTACAATGAGCAGTTCTTC.

J is TRBJ1-1 and V is TRBV20-1; D remains unclear. The CDR3 spans 14 residues. Germline V lookup: CDR1 DFQATT, CDR2 SNEGSKA (reference sequence). The ends were cut back, 6 bases at V and 4 bases at J, with 18 bases in the middle. The CDR3 coding sequence is TGCAGTGCGAGGGCTAGGGCCCCGGGCACTGAAGCTTTCTTT. Its translation is CSARARAPGTEAFF.

V gene TRBV5-1 combines with J gene TRBJ2-7; 7 bases align to TRBD2. The J segment lost 6 bases and the V segment lost 3 bases, leaving 3 bases of the junction unmatched. Germline V lookup: CDR1 SGHRS, CDR2 YFSETQ. CDR3 length: 12 amino acids. The CDR3 sequence: CASSWAGVEQYF. CDR3 sequence (DNA): TGCGCCAGCAGCTGGGCGGGGGTCGAGCAGTACTTC.

The chain employs TRBV7-9 and TRBJ2-7, with TRBD1 matching over 11 bases. V shed 2 bases, J shed 3 bases, and the junction held 12 bases outside the gene matches. This CDR3 has 18 residues. CDR1 and CDR2 from the germline V gene are SEHNR and FQNEAQ (reference sequence). The CDR3 loop is CASSLSGTGGYADYEQYF. CDR3 nucleotides: TGTGCCAGCAGCTTATCTGGGACAGGGGGTTACGCAGACTACGAGCAGTACTTC.

The chain carries TRBV5-6 and TRBJ2-4, with 7 positions matching TRBD1. In germline, CDR1 is SGHDT, CDR2 YYEEEE. Trimming at V came to 0 bases and at J to 0 bases, leaving 3 bases not matched to a gene. The CDR3 length is 16 residues. The CDR3 is CASSLGGQTAKNIQYF. In DNA, the CDR3 is TGTGCCAGCAGCTTGGGGGGACAGACAGCCAAAAACATTCAGTACTTC.

This chain uses TRBV27 with TRBJ2-7; D may be TRBD1 or TRBD2 (6 bases each). V lost 5 bases and J 9 bases, leaving 14 bases between the germline ends. The CDR3 has 12 residues. The germline V gene has CDR1 MNHEY and CDR2 SMNVEV (reference sequence). The CDR3 bases are TGTGCCAGCAGTCCCGGGGGCTGGGGGCAGTACTTC. Protein: CASSPGGWGQYF.

The chain carries TRBV7-6 and TRBJ2-7; D is ambiguous. The CDR3 totals 15 residues. Germline V gene lookup returns CDR1 SGHVS and CDR2 FNYEAQ. V lost 5 bases and J lost 5, with 19 bases in between. This CDR3 is CASSPLFKVSHEQYF. In nucleotides, the CDR3 is TGTGCCAGCAGCCCCCTCTTTAAGGTATCGCACGAGCAGTACTTC.

V is TRBV7-8 and J is TRBJ1-5; no reliable D call. In germline, CDR1 is SGHVS, CDR2 FQNEAQ. The V end was cut by 5 bases, the J end by 3 bases, with 11 bases between. The CDR3 is 14 residues long. The CDR3 DNA is TGTGCCAGCAGCCCGGAGAGCCCCAATCAGCCCCAGCATTTT. Its translation is CASSPESPNQPQHF.

The V gene is TRBV6-1, the J gene TRBJ1-1; the D gene is possibly TRBD1 (6 bases). CDR3 length: 13 amino acids. Germline loops: CDR1 MNHNS, CDR2 SASEGT. V lost 2 bases, J lost 8 bases, and 12 bases lay in between. For the CDR3, the DNA is TGTGCCAGCAGTGAATTGGGGGGGCGCGAAGCTTTCTTT. Translating it yields CASSELGGREAFF.

This chain connects TRBV27 to TRBJ2-7; TRBD1 aligns across 9 bases. The CDR3 contains 18 residues. Germline V gene data show CDR1 as MNHEY and CDR2 as SMNVEV (reference sequence). The junction had 19 bases not matched to a gene; V was cut back by 5 bases and J by 5 bases. CDR3 coding DNA: TGTGCCAGCAGTCATCCCGGGACAGGGAGCGGGCCCTTCGACGAGCAGTACTTC. Translated: CASSHPGTGSGPFDEQYF.

J is TRBJ2-3 and V is TRBV4-1; no clear D gene. The V and J ends lost 0 bases and 2 bases respectively, with 15 bases between them. From germline, CDR1 is MGHRA and CDR2 YSYEKL. The CDR3 spans 17 residues. CDR3 nucleotide sequence: TGCGCCAGCAGCCAAGATAGACTTCTAACCTACACAGATACGCAGTATTTT. Amino acid sequence: CASSQDRLLTYTDTQYF.

The V gene is TRBV19, the J gene TRBJ2-7; TRBD1 matches at 7 bases. The V segment lost 4 bases and the J segment 2 bases; nucleotides outside the gene matches: 5. CDR1 is LNHDA and CDR2 is SQIVND in the germline V gene (reference sequence). CDR3 length equals 14 residues. The CDR3 bases are TGTGCCAGTAGTAGGGGACAGTTTGCCTACGAGCAGTACTTC. It yields the protein CASSRGQFAYEQYF.

J is TRBJ2-2 and V is TRBV28; weak D call: TRBD2 (5 bases). From germline, CDR1 is MDHEN and CDR2 SYDVKM. The CDR3 is 15 residues long. Trimming removed 7 bases from V and 1 base from J, with 13 bases in between. The CDR3 sequence is CASKRTGLNTGELFF. The CDR3 DNA reads TGTGCCAGCAAGAGGACGGGATTGAACACCGGGGAGCTGTTTTTT.

Only a few counts were recorded for this clonotype. The CDR3 nucleotides are TGTGCCAGCAGTCCCCCGTGGGGCCCGAGGGCCTACGAGCAGTACTTC. Translated, it gives CASSPPWGPRAYEQYF. The chain recombines TRBV27 with TRBJ2-7, with D perhaps TRBD1 or TRBD2 (5 bases each). CDR3 length: 16 residues. Germline CDR1 is MNHEY and CDR2 is SMNVEV (reference sequence). Trimming pared 5 bases from V and 2 bases from J, leaving 19 bases between.

The chain couples TRBV20-1 to TRBJ2-4; TRBD2 might be the D (5 bases). Trimming cost V 3 bases and J 7 bases, with 7 bases left between them. The CDR3 is 11 residues long. Germline values: CDR1 DFQATT, CDR2 SNEGSKA (reference sequence). The CDR3, as DNA: TGCAGTGCTAGCGGGGTTAACATTCAGTACTTC. Its protein product is CSASGVNIQYF.

This chain joins TRBV15 and TRBJ2-7; D may be TRBD1 or TRBD2 (5 bases each). The V and J ends lost 3 bases and 0 bases respectively, with 12 bases between them. Germline V CDR1 and CDR2: LNHNV, YYDKDF (reference sequence). CDR3 length equals 15 residues. The CDR3 region is CATSRPPGPSYEQYF. In DNA, the CDR3 is TGTGCCACCAGCAGGCCTCCGGGACCCTCCTACGAGCAGTACTTC.

CDR3 nucleotides: TGCAGCGTTGAAGTTGGCGGGAGGAAACGGTACAATGAGCAGTTCTTC. This encodes CSVEVGGRKRYNEQFF. This rearrangement joins TRBV29-1 to TRBJ2-1; 8 bases map to TRBD2. Trimming cost V 1 base and J 4 bases; bases outside gene matches: 9. The CDR3 covers 16 residues. Germline V CDR1 and CDR2: SQVTM, ANQGSEA.

The rearrangement uses TRBV5-4 and TRBJ1-5; TRBD1 agrees at 7 bases. The junction had 5 bases not matched to a gene; V was cut back by 4 bases and J by 4 bases. The CDR3 covers 14 residues. In germline, CDR1 is SGHNT, CDR2 YYREEE (reference sequence). CDR3 protein: CASSTTGENQPQHF. The CDR3 DNA sequence: TGTGCCAGCAGCACCACAGGGGAGAATCAGCCCCAGCATTTT.

The chain has TRBV3-1 and TRBJ2-5; possibly TRBD1 or TRBD2 for D (6 bases each). Germline V lookup: CDR1 LGHDT, CDR2 YNNKEL (reference sequence). The CDR3 runs to 17 residues. V shed 0 bases and J shed 3 bases, with 17 bases lying between them. For the CDR3, the DNA is TGTGCCAGCAGCCAAGATCGAGGGGGGAACGGAGAAGAGACCCAGTACTTC. It translates to CASSQDRGGNGEETQYF.

The chain recombines TRBV15 with TRBJ2-1, with 8 positions matching TRBD2. Trimming removed 4 bases from V and 7 bases from J; junction bases left unmatched: 24. Germline assignment: CDR1 LNHNV and CDR2 YYDKDF (reference sequence). This CDR3 comprises 20 residues. The DNA of the CDR3 is TGTGCCACCAGCACAACCCTACCCCTTTTTGGGACTAGGGCCCTTAATGAGCAGTTCTTC. As protein: CATSTTLPLFGTRALNEQFF.

This clonotype was detected ten times or more. The chain links TRBV12-3 or TRBV12-4 to TRBJ1-1; D perhaps matches TRBD1 (5 bases). V was cut by 1 base and J by 4 bases, with 10 bases left in between. CDR3 length: 14 amino acids. The CDR3 coding sequence is TGTGCCAGCAGTTTAGATGGGGGAGGCACTGAAGCTTTCTTT. It is translated as CASSLDGGGTEAFF.

About this clonotype itself: One junction end does not reproduce the germline sequence, and a read error may be involved. The rearrangement uses TRBV7-7 and TRBJ1-1, with D possibly TRBD1 on 5 matching bases. This CDR3 region has 13 residues. Germline CDR1 is SSHAT and CDR2 is FNYEAQ (reference sequence). The CDR3 loop reads CASSAGPNTEAFF. For the CDR3, the DNA is TGTGCTAGCAGCGCGGGGCCGAACACTGAAGCTTTCTTT. Combining the CDR3 with reference TRBV7-7 and TRBJ1-1 gives the whole variable domain GAGVSQSPRYKVTKRGQDVTLRCDPISSHATLYWYQQALGQGPEFLTYFNYEAQPDKSGLPSDRFSAERPEGSISTLTIQRTEQRDSAMYRCASSAGPNTEAFFGQGTRLTVV.

V gene TRBV2 combines with J gene TRBJ2-7, with 14 bases aligning to TRBD2. There are 18 residues in the CDR3. In germline, CDR1 is SNHLY, CDR2 FYNNEI. The J segment lost 3 bases and the V segment lost 6 bases, leaving 13 bases of the junction unmatched. The CDR3 spells CASREGLAGVGKRYEQYF. In DNA form, the CDR3 reads TGTGCCAGCAGAGAGGGACTAGCGGGAGTGGGAAAACGCTACGAGCAGTACTTC.

This chain joins TRBV23-1 and TRBJ1-5; D may be TRBD1 (5 bases). TRBV23-1 is known as an ORF, though its function is uncertain. The CDR3 sequence is 16 residues long. V was pared by 3 bases and J by 6 bases, with 18 bases between. CDR3 sequence: CASSHPGHLEGQPQHF. CDR3 nucleotide sequence: TGCGCCAGCAGTCACCCCGGACACTTAGAGGGTCAGCCCCAGCATTTT.

This chain uses TRBV11-3 with TRBJ2-1; D remains unclear. There are 12 residues in the CDR3. V dropped 4 bases and J dropped 8 bases, with 9 bases sitting between them. Germline CDR1 SGHNT, CDR2 YENEEA. CDR3 sequence (DNA): TGTGCCAGCAGCTCCCTAGAGGATGAGCAGTTCTTC. It is translated as CASSSLEDEQFF. The entire variable domain, with the rest obtained from reference TRBV11-3 and TRBJ2-1, is as follows: EAGVVQSPRYKIIEKKQPVAFWCNPISGHNTLYWYLQNLGQGPELLIRYENEEAVDDSQLPKDRFSAERLKGVDSTLKIQPAELGDSAVYLCASSSLEDEQFFGPGTRLTVL.